Each of the 6 T cell receptor beta chains below was sequenced from the same sample in a study of graft-versus-host responses after intestinal transplantation. Clones were sequenced by immunoSEQ multiplex PCR, and TCRdb holds only the in-frame ones, with some missing. The table has under 150,000 clones, 95% seen once. Their target antigens are unknown. Material: unstimulated CD8+ T cells sorted from spleen or lymph node cells, obtained before intestinal transplant. These receptors were taken from a human donor who received an intestinal transplant.

V and J are TRBV5-3 and TRBJ2-7, with 8 positions matching TRBD2. TRBV5-3 is known as an ORF, though its function is uncertain. The CDR3 extends over 19 amino acids. V trimming: 4 bases; J trimming: 4 bases; junction bases outside the gene matches: 22. The CDR3 sequence is CARSPSRVAGSDGRYEQYF. The CDR3 bases are TGTGCCAGAAGCCCCTCTAGGGTAGCGGGGTCGGATGGCCGATACGAGCAGTACTTC.

The chain employs TRBV21-1 and TRBJ2-1. TRBV21-1 is recorded as a pseudogene. The CDR3 is 11 amino acids. The CDR3 spells CASSKGNEQFF. CDR3 DNA: TGTGCCAGCAGCAAAGGGAATGAGCAGTTCTTC.

The chain combines TRBV5-1 with TRBJ2-7, with 8 bases lining up with TRBD2. The junction had 8 bases not matched to a gene; V was cut back by 1 base and J by 2 bases. Germline CDR1 and CDR2: SGHRS and YFSETQ. The CDR3 consists of 16 residues. CDR3 bases: TGCGCCAGCAGCTTGACACTAGCGGAACTTGCCTACGAGCAGTACTTC. Its protein is CASSLTLAELAYEQYF.

The chain has TRBV13 and TRBJ2-7; 11 bases are a match to TRBD2. The CDR3 is 20 amino acids. The ends lost 2 bases at V and 4 bases at J; junction bases unmatched: 19. Germline V lookup: CDR1 PRHDT, CDR2 FYEKMQ (reference sequence). DNA of the CDR3: TGTGCCAGCAGCTTATCGCCGGGACTAGCGGAGTCCCGGGGGCCTTACGAGCAGTACTTC. Its translation is CASSLSPGLAESRGPYEQYF. Complete variable domain (other parts from reference TRBV13 and TRBJ2-7): AAGVIQSPRHLIKEKRETATLKCYPIPRHDTVYWYQQGPGQDPQFLISFYEKMQSDKGSIPDRFSAQQFSDYHSELNMSSLELGDSALYFCASSLSPGLAESRGPYEQYFGPGTRLTVT.

V is TRBV30 and J is TRBJ2-1; D possibly corresponds to TRBD2 (5 bases). The CDR3 runs 13 residues. V lost 4 bases and J 0 bases, leaving 7 bases between the germline ends. CDR1 is GTSNPN, CDR2 SVGIG, per germline (reference sequence). Here the CDR3 reads CAWNEGSYNEQFF. In nucleotides, the CDR3 is TGTGCCTGGAATGAGGGCTCCTACAATGAGCAGTTCTTC.

The rearrangement links TRBV9 to TRBJ1-5, with D unresolved. V was shortened by 0 bases and J by 4 bases, with 8 bases between the two germline ends. Per germline, CDR1 SGDLS and CDR2 YYNGEE. The CDR3 length is 14 residues. CDR3 nucleotide sequence: TGTGCCAGCAGCGTAGGCGGGGAAAATCAGCCCCAGCATTTT. Protein sequence: CASSVGGENQPQHF.